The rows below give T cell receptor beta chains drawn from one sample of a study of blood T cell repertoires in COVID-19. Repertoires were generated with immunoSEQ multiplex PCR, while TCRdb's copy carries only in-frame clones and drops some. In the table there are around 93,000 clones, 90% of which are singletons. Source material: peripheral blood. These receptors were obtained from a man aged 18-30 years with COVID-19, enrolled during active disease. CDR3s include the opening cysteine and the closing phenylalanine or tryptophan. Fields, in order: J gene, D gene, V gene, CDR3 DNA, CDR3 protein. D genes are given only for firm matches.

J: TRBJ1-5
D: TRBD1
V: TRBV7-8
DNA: TGTGCCAGCAGCTTAGTGGCAGGGGGCTACAATCAGCCCCAGCATTTT
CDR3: CASSLVAGGYNQPQHF

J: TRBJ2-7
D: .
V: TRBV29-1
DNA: TGCAGCGTTGAGGTAGCCGAGAGCTCCTACGAGCAGTACTTC
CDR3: CSVEVAESSYEQYF

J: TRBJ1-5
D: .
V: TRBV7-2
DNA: TGTGCCAGCGGGGGGGCAGGCGAGCAGCCCCAGCATTTT
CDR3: CASGGAGEQPQHF

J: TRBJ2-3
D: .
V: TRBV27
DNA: TGTGCCAGCAGTTCGTCAGGCCTAAGCACAGATACGCAGTATTTT
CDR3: CASSSSGLSTDTQYF

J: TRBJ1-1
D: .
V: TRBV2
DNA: TGTGCCAGCAGTGTGCGGGTAGGGTTCGCCGAAGCTTTCTTT
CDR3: CASSVRVGFAEAFF

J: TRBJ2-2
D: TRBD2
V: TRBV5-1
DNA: TGCGCCAGCAGCTCGGGACTAGCGGGAACCACCGGGGAGCTGTTTTTT
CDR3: CASSSGLAGTTGELFF

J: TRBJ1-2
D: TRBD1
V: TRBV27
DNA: TGTGCCAGCAGTCCCGGGACAGGGGATTCCTATGGCTACACCTTC
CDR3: CASSPGTGDSYGYTF

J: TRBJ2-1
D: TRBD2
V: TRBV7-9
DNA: TGTGCCAGCAGCAGTCAAGGACTAGCGGGTCGAAGGTCCTACAATGAGCAGTTCTTC
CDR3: CASSSQGLAGRRSYNEQFF

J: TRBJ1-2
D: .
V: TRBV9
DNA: TGTGCCAGCAGCGTAGGAAGGGGTAACTATGGCTACACCTTC
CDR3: CASSVGRGNYGYTF

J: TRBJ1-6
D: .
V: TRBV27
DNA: TGTGCCAGCAGTTCCCTCTATAATTCACCCCTCCACTTT
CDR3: CASSSLYNSPLHF

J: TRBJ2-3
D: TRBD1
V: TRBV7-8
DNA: TGTGCCAGCAGCTTAGCGGGGCGTTTCGTCAGGGGGCATCAAGATACGCAGTATTTT
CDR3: CASSLAGRFVRGHQDTQYF

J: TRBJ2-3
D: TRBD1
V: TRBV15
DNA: TGTGCCACCCGACAGGGGGTGGATACGCAGTATTTT
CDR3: CATRQGVDTQYF

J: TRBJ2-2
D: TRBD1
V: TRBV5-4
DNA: TGTGCCAGCAGCCGTAGGGGGCGCGAGACCGGGGAGCTGTTTTTT
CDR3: CASSRRGRETGELFF

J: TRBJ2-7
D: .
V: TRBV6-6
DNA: TGTGCCAGCACCTCGGGCGGGATGTCCCACGAGCAGTACTTC
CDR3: CASTSGGMSHEQYF

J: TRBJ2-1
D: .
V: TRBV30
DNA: TGTGCCTGGATCCGCCTTTGGAGGGGAGATTACAATGAGCAGTTCTTC
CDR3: CAWIRLWRGDYNEQFF

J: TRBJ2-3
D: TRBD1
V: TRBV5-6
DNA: TGTGCCAGCAGCTCCGGGACAGGGATGGGAGATACGCAGTATTTT
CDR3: CASSSGTGMGDTQYF

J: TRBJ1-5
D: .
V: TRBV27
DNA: TGTGCCAGCAGTCCCCGGGGAGGGTTCAATCAGCCCCAGCATTTT
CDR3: CASSPRGGFNQPQHF

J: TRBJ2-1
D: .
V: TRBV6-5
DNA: TGTGCCAGCAGCCCGAGACTTAGCTCCTACAATGAGCAGTTCTTC
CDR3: CASSPRLSSYNEQFF